Listed here are 9 T cell receptor beta chains from one sample, sequenced in a study of blood T cell repertoires in COVID-19. Measured with immunoSEQ multiplex PCR; TCRdb has only the in-frame clones, and not every one. This table has roughly 290,000 clones, roughly 89% appearing once. Source material: PBMCs or T cells enriched from blood (not recorded which). The receptors derive from a woman aged 18-29 years with acute COVID-19.

V gene TRBV28 combines with J gene TRBJ2-1, with 12 positions matching TRBD2. Germline CDR1 MDHEN, CDR2 SYDVKM. J lost 5 bases, V lost 4 bases, and 6 bases had no gene match. The CDR3 is 16 residues long. The CDR3 sequence: CASSSPTSGRHNEQFF. The CDR3, as DNA: TGTGCCAGCAGTTCCCCAACTAGCGGGAGGCACAATGAGCAGTTCTTC.

This clone was picked up one time. The chain uses TRBV12-3 or TRBV12-4 and TRBJ2-5; the D gene is possibly TRBD2 (5 bases). Deletions cut 7 bases from V and 2 bases from J, with 11 bases between. CDR3 length: 13 residues. CDR3 sequence: CASNLGSQETQYF. CDR3 nucleotides: TGTGCCAGCAACTTAGGGAGTCAAGAGACCCAGTACTTC.

The chain recombines TRBV7-6 with TRBJ2-7; 14 bases map to TRBD2. CDR3 size: 18 residues. The germline V gene encodes CDR1 SGHVS and CDR2 FNYEAQ. V shed 5 bases, J shed 3 bases, and the junction held 12 bases outside the gene matches. The DNA for the CDR3 is TGTGCCAGCAGCAGTACCGGGACTAGCGGGAGCGGTTACTACGAGCAGTACTTC. Encoded protein: CASSSTGTSGSGYYEQYF. Full variable domain (rest looked up from reference TRBV7-6 and TRBJ2-7): GAGVSQSPRYKVTKRGQDVALRCDPISGHVSLYWYRQALGQGPEFLTYFNYEAQQDKSGLPNDRFSAERPEGSISTLTIQRTEQRDSAMYRCASSSTGTSGSGYYEQYFGPGTRLTVT.

The chain uses TRBV7-6 and TRBJ2-3; 9 bases are shared with TRBD1. V gave up 3 bases and J gave up 4 bases; unmatched junction bases: 2. From germline, CDR1 is SGHVS and CDR2 FNYEAQ. The length of the CDR3 is 14 residues. The CDR3 DNA reads as TGTGCCAGCAGCTTTACAGGGGGCGCAGATACGCAGTATTTT. Protein: CASSFTGGADTQYF. Supplemented by reference TRBV7-6 and TRBJ2-3, the full variable domain reads GAGVSQSPRYKVTKRGQDVALRCDPISGHVSLYWYRQALGQGPEFLTYFNYEAQQDKSGLPNDRFSAERPEGSISTLTIQRTEQRDSAMYRCASSFTGGADTQYFGPGTRLTVL.

This clone was seen just once. The V and J genes are TRBV5-6 and TRBJ2-3; the D is unclear. Germline loops: CDR1 SGHDT, CDR2 YYEEEE. V lost 2 bases and J 3 bases, leaving 13 bases between the germline ends. CDR3 length equals 15 residues. The CDR3 reads CASSFEATLTDTQYF. The CDR3 bases are TGTGCCAGCAGCTTCGAGGCTACATTAACAGATACGCAGTATTTT.

The rearrangement joins TRBV6-5 to TRBJ2-2; no clear D. The CDR3 is 14 residues long. The V end lost 4 bases, the J end lost 4 bases, and 10 bases lay between the germline ends. Germline assignment: CDR1 MNHEY and CDR2 SVGAGI. The CDR3 region is CASSFRRSTGELFF. The CDR3 nucleotides are TGTGCCAGCAGTTTCCGCCGTAGCACCGGGGAGCTGTTTTTT.

The genes are TRBV28 and TRBJ2-1; TRBD2 agrees at 13 bases. With V trimmed by 2 bases and J by 8 bases, 9 bases remained unmatched. This CDR3 is built from 17 residues. Germline-derived CDR1 and CDR2 are MDHEN and SYDVKM. The CDR3 loop is CASSLGLLAGGRDEQFF. As DNA, the CDR3 is TGTGCCAGCAGTTTAGGGCTACTAGCGGGAGGGAGAGATGAGCAGTTCTTC.

The sample holds a few counts of this clone. The chain joins TRBV3-1 (or the pseudogene TRBV3-2) to TRBJ1-2, with D perhaps TRBD1 (5 bases). V gave up 0 bases and J gave up 5 bases, with 13 bases separating them. Looked up from germline, CDR1 is LGHDT and CDR2 is YNNKEL (reference sequence). The CDR3 runs to 15 residues. The CDR3 sequence is CASSQEASGKYGYTF. The DNA of the CDR3 is TGTGCCAGCAGCCAAGAAGCGTCAGGGAAATATGGCTACACCTTC.

This sequence joins TRBV3-1 (or the pseudogene TRBV3-2) and TRBJ2-7, with D maybe TRBD1 (6 bases). The CDR3 spans 15 residues. V lost 2 bases, J lost 2 bases, and 13 bases lay in between. CDR1 and CDR2 from the germline V gene are LGHDT and YNNKEL (reference sequence). CDR3: CASSQNLQGPYEQYF. The CDR3 DNA reads TGTGCCAGCAGCCAAAACCTACAGGGTCCCTACGAGCAGTACTTC.